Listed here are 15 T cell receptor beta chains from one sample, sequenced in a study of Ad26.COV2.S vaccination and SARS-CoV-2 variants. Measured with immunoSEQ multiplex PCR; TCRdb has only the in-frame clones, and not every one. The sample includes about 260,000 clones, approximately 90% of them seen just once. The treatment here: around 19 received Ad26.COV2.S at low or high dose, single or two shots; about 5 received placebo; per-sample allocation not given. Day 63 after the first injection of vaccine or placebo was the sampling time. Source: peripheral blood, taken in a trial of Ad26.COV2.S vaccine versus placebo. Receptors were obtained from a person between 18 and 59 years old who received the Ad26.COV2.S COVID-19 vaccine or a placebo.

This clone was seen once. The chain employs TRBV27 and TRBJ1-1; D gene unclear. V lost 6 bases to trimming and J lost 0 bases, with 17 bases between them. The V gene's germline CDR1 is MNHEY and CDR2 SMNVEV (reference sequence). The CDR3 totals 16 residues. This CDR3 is CASRTLGISMNTEAFF. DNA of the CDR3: TGTGCCAGCAGGACTTTGGGGATTTCAATGAACACTGAAGCTTTCTTT.

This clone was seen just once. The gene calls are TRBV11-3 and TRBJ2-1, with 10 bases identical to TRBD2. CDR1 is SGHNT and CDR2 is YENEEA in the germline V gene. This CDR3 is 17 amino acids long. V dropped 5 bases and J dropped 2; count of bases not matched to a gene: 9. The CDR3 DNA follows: TGTGCCAGCAGCCGTTTCTCTGGACTAGCGGCCTACAATGAGCAGTTCTTC. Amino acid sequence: CASSRFSGLAAYNEQFF.

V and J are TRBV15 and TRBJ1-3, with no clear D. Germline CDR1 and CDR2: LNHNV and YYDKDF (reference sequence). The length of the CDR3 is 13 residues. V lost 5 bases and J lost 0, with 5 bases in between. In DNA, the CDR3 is TGTGCCACCAGCTCTAACTCTGGAAACACCATATATTTT. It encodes CATSSNSGNTIYF. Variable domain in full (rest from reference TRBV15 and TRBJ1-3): DAMVIQNPRYQVTQFGKPVTLSCSQTLNHNVMYWYQQKSSQAPKLLFHYYDKDFNNEADTPDNFQSRRPNTSFCFLDIRSPGLGDTAMYLCATSSNSGNTIYFGEGSWLTVV.

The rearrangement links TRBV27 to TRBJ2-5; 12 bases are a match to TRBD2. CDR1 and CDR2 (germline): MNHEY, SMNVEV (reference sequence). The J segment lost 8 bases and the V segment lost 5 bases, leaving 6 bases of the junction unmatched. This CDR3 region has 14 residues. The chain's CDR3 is CASSPGTSGFTQYF. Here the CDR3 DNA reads TGTGCCAGCAGTCCCGGGACTAGCGGGTTCACCCAGTACTTC.

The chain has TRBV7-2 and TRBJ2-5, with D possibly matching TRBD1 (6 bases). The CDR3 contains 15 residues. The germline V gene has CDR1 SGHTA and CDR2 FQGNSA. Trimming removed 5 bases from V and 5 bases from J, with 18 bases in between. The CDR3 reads CASSPTRIQGETQYF. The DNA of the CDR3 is TGTGCCAGCAGCCCAACACGGATTCAGGGGGAGACCCAGTACTTC.

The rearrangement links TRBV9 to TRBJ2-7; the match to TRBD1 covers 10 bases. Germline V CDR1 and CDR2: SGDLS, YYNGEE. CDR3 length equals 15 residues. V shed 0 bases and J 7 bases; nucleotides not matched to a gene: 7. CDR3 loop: CASSVVGTGVWEQYF. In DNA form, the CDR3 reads TGTGCCAGCAGCGTAGTTGGGACAGGGGTATGGGAGCAGTACTTC.

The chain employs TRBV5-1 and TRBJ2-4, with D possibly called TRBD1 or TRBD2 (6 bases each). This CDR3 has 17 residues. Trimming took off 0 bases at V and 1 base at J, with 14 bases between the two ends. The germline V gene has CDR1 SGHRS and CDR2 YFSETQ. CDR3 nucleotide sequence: TGCGCCAGCAGCTTGGCCGGGGGCGCCGGGGCCAAAAACATTCAGTACTTC. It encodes CASSLAGGAGAKNIQYF.

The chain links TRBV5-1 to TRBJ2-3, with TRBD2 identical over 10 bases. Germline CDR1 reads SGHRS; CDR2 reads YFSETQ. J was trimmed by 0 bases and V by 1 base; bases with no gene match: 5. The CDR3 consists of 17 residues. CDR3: CASSLSLAGVSTDTQYF. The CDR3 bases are TGCGCCAGCAGCTTGTCCCTAGCGGGGGTAAGCACAGATACGCAGTATTTT.

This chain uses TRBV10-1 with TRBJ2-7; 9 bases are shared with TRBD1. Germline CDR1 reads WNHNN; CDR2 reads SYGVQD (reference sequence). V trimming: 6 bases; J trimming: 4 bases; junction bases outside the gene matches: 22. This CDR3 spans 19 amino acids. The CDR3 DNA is TGCGCCAGCAGGGATCGAATAGGGACAGGGAGAATCGGAAGGTACGAGCAGTACGTC. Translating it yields CASRDRIGTGRIGRYEQYV.

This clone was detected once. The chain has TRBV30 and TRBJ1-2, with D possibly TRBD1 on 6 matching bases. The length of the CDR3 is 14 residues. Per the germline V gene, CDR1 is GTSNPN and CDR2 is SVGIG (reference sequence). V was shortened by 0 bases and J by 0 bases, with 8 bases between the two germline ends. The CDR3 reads CAWSVRGTNYGYTF. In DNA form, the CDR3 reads TGTGCCTGGAGTGTTAGGGGGACTAACTATGGCTACACCTTC.

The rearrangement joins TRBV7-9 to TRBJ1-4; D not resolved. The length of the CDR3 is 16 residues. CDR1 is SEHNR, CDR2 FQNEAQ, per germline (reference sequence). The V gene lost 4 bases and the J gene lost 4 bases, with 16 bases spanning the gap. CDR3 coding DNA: TGTGCCAGCAGCTCGCCTCAATGGGGAAATAATGAAAAACTGTTTTTT. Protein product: CASSSPQWGNNEKLFF.

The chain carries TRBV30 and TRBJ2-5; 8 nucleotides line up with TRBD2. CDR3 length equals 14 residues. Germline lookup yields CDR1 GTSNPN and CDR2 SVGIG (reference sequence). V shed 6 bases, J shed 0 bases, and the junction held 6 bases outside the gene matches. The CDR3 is CACSGGGYQETQYF. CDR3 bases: TGTGCCTGCTCCGGGGGGGGGTACCAAGAGACCCAGTACTTC.

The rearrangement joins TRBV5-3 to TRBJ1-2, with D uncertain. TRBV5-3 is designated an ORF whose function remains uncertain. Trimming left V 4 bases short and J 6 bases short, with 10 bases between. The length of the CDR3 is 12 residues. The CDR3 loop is CARSLRPNGYTF. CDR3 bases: TGTGCCAGAAGCCTTAGACCGAATGGCTACACCTTC.

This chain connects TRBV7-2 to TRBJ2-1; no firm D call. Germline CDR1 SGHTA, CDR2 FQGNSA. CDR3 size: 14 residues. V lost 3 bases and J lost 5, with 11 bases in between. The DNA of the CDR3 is TGTGCCAGCAGCTTCGTGAACCGGGACAATGAGCAGTTCTTC. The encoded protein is CASSFVNRDNEQFF. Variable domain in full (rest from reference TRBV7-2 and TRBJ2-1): GAGVSQSPSNKVTEKGKDVELRCDPISGHTALYWYRQSLGQGLEFLIYFQGNSAPDKSGLPSDRFSAERTGGSVSTLTIQRTQQEDSAVYLCASSFVNRDNEQFFGPGTRLTVL.

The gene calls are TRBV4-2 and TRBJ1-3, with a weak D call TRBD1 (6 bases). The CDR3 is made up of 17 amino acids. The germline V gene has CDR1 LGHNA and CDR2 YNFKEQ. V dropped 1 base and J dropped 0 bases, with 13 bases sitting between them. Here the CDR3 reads CASSQGGGLLSGNTIYF. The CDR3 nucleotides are TGTGCCAGCAGCCAAGGGGGGGGGCTTCTCTCTGGAAACACCATATATTTT.